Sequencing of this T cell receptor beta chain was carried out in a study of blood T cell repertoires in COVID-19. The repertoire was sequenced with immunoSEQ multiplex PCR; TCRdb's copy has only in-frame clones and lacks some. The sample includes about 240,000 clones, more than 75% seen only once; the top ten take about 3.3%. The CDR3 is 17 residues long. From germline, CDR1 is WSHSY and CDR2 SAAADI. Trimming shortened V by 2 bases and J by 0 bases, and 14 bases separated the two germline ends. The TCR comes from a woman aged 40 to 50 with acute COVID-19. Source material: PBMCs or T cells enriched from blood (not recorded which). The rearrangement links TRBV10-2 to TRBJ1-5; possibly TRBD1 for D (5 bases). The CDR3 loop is CASSEIQVGYSNQPQHF. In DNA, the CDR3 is TGCGCCAGCAGTGAGATACAGGTGGGATATAGCAATCAGCCCCAGCATTTT.